The TCR beta chain described here comes from a study of spatial heterogeneity in lung cancer. At the level of the study: More than nine raw reads, on average, carried each unique TCR and UMI combination.

This clonotype was counted at least ten times. Antigen: not known. TCR cDNA molecules were tagged individually, and each one carried a unique molecular identifier. Using its own MiXCR run on the 5' RACE reads, TCRdb lists one record per CDR3 protein. Found here are over 11,000 distinct CDR3 sequences, over 9.5% of them singletons; the top ten hold 25% to 30%. The CDR3 consists of 14 residues. V lost 6 bases and J lost 2; bases outside the gene matches: 3. CDR1 is ENHRY and CDR2 is SYGVKD in the germline V gene. The time point was: sample taken at primary tumor resection. Sequencing of whole RNA from tumor, nontumor lung or frozen PBMC involved no sorting. Patients with untreated early-stage non-small cell lung cancer, numbering some 72, were the donors. Study outcomes and limitations: In blood, ubiquitous expanded tumor TCRs appeared more at resection than follow-up.

The starting material was PBMCs, obtained at surgery. The TCR comes from a male donor with early-stage non-small cell lung cancer. J is TRBJ1-4 and V is TRBV10-3, with TRBD1 matching 7 bases. CDR3 sequence reads: CAIRPGGTNEKLFF. The CDR3 DNA reads as TGTGCCATCAGACCAGGGGGGACTAATGAAAAACTGTTTTTT.